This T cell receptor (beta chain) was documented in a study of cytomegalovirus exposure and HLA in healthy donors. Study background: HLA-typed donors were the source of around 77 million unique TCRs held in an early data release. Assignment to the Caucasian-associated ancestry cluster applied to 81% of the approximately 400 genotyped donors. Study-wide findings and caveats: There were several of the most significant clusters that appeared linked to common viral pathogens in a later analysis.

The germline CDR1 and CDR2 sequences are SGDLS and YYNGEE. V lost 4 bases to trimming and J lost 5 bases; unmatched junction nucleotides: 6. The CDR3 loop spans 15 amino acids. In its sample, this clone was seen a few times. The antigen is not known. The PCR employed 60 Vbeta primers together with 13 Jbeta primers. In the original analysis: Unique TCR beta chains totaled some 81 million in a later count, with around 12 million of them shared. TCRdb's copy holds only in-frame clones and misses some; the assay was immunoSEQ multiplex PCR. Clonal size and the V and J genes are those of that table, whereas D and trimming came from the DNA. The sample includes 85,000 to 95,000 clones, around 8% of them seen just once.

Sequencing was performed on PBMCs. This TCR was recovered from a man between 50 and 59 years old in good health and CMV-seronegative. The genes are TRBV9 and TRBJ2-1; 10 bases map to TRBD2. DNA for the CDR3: TGTGCCAGCAGCTTCGGCGGACTAGCGGACAATGAGCAGTTCTTC. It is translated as CASSFGGLADNEQFF.